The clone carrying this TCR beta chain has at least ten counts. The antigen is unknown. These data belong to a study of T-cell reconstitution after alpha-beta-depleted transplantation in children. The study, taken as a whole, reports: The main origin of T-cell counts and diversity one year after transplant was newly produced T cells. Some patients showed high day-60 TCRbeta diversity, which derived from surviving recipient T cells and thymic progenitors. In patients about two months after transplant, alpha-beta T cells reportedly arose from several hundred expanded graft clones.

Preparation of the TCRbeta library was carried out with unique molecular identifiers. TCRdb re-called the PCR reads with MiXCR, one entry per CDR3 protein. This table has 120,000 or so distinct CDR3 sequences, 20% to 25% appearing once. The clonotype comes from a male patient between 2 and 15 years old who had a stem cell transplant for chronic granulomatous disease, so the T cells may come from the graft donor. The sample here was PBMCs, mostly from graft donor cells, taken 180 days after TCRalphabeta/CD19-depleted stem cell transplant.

The CDR3 region has the DNA TGTGCCACTCAAGAGGCGGACGGTTACGAGCAGTACTTC. Translation gives CATQEADGYEQYF. The chain is built from TRBV24-1 and TRBJ2-7, with D hard to call. The germline V gene has CDR1 KGHDR and CDR2 SFDVKD. Trimming removed 10 bases from V and 4 bases from J, with 16 bases in between. The CDR3 runs 13 residues.